Shown below are 19 T cell receptor beta chains from a single sample sequenced in a study of cytomegalovirus exposure and HLA in healthy donors. The PCR contained 60 Vbeta and 13 Jbeta primers. Libraries were prepared by immunoSEQ multiplex PCR; TCRdb keeps only in-frame clonotypes and omits some of them. The table has about 100,000 clones, around 9.1% seen once. Sample: PBMCs. The origin of the receptors is a man aged 35 to 55 in good health and CMV-seropositive.

This clone was picked up a small number of times. The chain's CDR3 is CASRTGLAGTDTQYF. The CDR3 DNA reads TGTGCCAGTAGAACAGGACTAGCGGGCACAGATACGCAGTATTTT. This chain joins TRBV19 and TRBJ2-3; 10 bases are shared with TRBD2. Per the germline V gene, CDR1 is LNHDA and CDR2 is SQIVND (reference sequence). With 6 bases clipped from V and 1 base from J, the junction kept 4 bases outside the gene matches. The CDR3 loop spans 15 amino acids.

This clone was counted between two and nine times. The J gene is TRBJ2-7, the V gene TRBV25-1, with D uncertain. CDR1 is MGHDK and CDR2 is SYGVNS in the germline V gene. The V gene lost 2 bases and the J gene lost 0 bases, with 8 bases spanning the gap. This CDR3 has 14 residues. CDR3 sequence: CASSEETSSYEQYF. CDR3 in DNA: TGTGCCAGCAGTGAAGAAACAAGCTCCTACGAGCAGTACTTC.

This clone has only a few counts. CDR3 sequence reads: CAIGGSGELFF. In nucleotides, the CDR3 is TGTGCCATCGGAGGGTCCGGGGAGCTGTTTTTT. The rearrangement uses TRBV10-3 and TRBJ2-2; possibly TRBD2 for D (6 bases). The CDR3 has 11 amino acids. The V end lost 8 bases, the J end lost 6 bases, and 7 bases lay between the germline ends. Germline V gene data show CDR1 as ENHRY and CDR2 as SYGVKD.

The chain employs TRBV6-6 and TRBJ1-5; 7 positions agree with TRBD1. CDR1 and CDR2 (germline): MNHNY, SVGAGI (reference sequence). V trimming: 6 bases; J trimming: 2 bases; junction bases outside the gene matches: 4. The CDR3 sequence is 14 residues long. CDR3 nucleotide sequence: TGTGCCAGCAGCACCGGGACAGGCAATCAGCCCCAGCATTTT. As protein: CASSTGTGNQPQHF.

This clone is a singleton in its sample. The genes are TRBV28 and TRBJ2-1; 12 nucleotides agree with TRBD2. CDR1 MDHEN and CDR2 SYDVKM come from the germline V gene. The CDR3 contains 17 residues. J lost 6 bases, V lost 5 bases, and 11 bases had no gene match. DNA for the CDR3: TGTGCCAGCAGTCTCGCGACTAGCGGGAGTAGGGGCAATGAGCAGTTCTTC. Encoded protein: CASSLATSGSRGNEQFF.

The genes are TRBV5-6 and TRBJ2-1; 10 nucleotides match TRBD2. V was pared by 3 bases and J by 3 bases, with 3 bases of the junction left unmatched. Per the germline V gene, CDR1 is SGHDT and CDR2 is YYEEEE. This CDR3 contains 15 residues. The CDR3 region is CASSSGLADYNEQFF. The CDR3 nucleotides read TGTGCCAGCAGCTCCGGACTAGCGGACTACAATGAGCAGTTCTTC.

The chain employs TRBV28 and TRBJ1-2; TRBD1 might be the D (5 bases). CDR1 and CDR2 (germline): MDHEN, SYDVKM. V dropped 5 bases and J dropped 4 bases, with 11 bases sitting between them. This CDR3 is built from 13 residues. CDR3 loop: CASSPPGIYGYTF. CDR3 coding DNA: TGTGCCAGCAGTCCGCCAGGGATCTATGGCTACACCTTC.

Remarks on this clone: The sample has other DNA sequences that encode this CDR3 too. V usage is TRBV5-6 and J usage is TRBJ1-1, with D tentatively TRBD1 (5 bases). The germline V gene has CDR1 SGHDT and CDR2 YYEEEE. This CDR3 has 13 amino acids. Trimming pared 4 bases from V and 4 bases from J, leaving 11 bases between. The CDR3 region is CASSLGGGTEAFF. The CDR3 DNA is TGTGCCAGCAGCCTGGGGGGGGGCACTGAAGCTTTCTTT.

A few counts support this clone. DNA of the CDR3: TGTGCCAGCAGCGCAGGCATGTATGGCTACACCTTC. Residues: CASSAGMYGYTF. The chain links TRBV9 to TRBJ1-2, with D unresolved. The CDR3 extends over 12 amino acids. Germline CDR1 SGDLS, CDR2 YYNGEE. Trimming removed 3 bases at V and 5 bases at J, with 8 bases between. Drawing the rest from reference TRBV9 and TRBJ1-2, the complete variable domain is DSGVTQTPKHLITATGQRVTLRCSPRSGDLSVYWYQQSLDQGLQFLIQYYNGEERAKGNILERFSAQQFPDLHSELNLSSLELGDSALYFCASSAGMYGYTFGSGTRLTVV.

V gene TRBV10-1 combines with J gene TRBJ2-1, with 12 bases lining up with TRBD2. V gave up 10 bases and J gave up 9 bases; unmatched junction bases: 22. CDR3 length: 18 residues. Per the germline V gene, CDR1 is WNHNN and CDR2 is SYGVQD (reference sequence). CDR3 residues: CATMTSGRNPPLVGEQFF. The CDR3 nucleotides are TGCGCCACCATGACTAGCGGGAGAAATCCACCCTTAGTCGGTGAGCAGTTCTTC.

This chain connects TRBV9 to TRBJ2-1; TRBD1 aligns across 8 bases. From germline, CDR1 is SGDLS and CDR2 YYNGEE. Trimming removed 0 bases from V and 2 bases from J; junction bases left unmatched: 1. The length of the CDR3 is 15 residues. CDR3 nucleotide sequence: TGTGCCAGCAGCGTAGGGACAGGGCCCTACAATGAGCAGTTCTTC. Translation: CASSVGTGPYNEQFF.

The gene calls are TRBV2 and TRBJ1-2; TRBD1 matches 7 bases. Germline trimming cut 4 bases from V and 4 bases from J; bases unmatched to any gene: 12. CDR1 and CDR2 from the germline V gene are SNHLY and FYNNEI. This CDR3 is built from 16 residues. CDR3 in DNA: TGTGCCAGCAGTGGGTCAGGGGGTCCGTCTGTCTATGGCTACACCTTC. Translating it yields CASSGSGGPSVYGYTF.

The genes are TRBV5-1 and TRBJ2-1; 7 bases are shared with TRBD2. The CDR3 sequence is 16 residues long. Germline-derived CDR1 and CDR2 are SGHRS and YFSETQ. The junction had 5 bases not matched to a gene; V was cut back by 0 bases and J by 2 bases. The chain's CDR3 is CASSLAASGPYNEQFF. The CDR3 DNA sequence: TGCGCCAGCAGCTTGGCCGCTAGCGGACCCTACAATGAGCAGTTCTTC.

This clone occurred a few times. The chain links TRBV7-6 to TRBJ2-2; D is possibly TRBD1 (6 bases). The CDR3 extends over 15 amino acids. Trimming cost V 1 base and J 6 bases, with 12 bases left between them. Germline lookup yields CDR1 SGHVS and CDR2 FNYEAQ. The CDR3 DNA sequence: TGTGCCAGCAGCTTAGGGTCAGGGGTCGCCGGGGAGCTGTTTTTT. Translation: CASSLGSGVAGELFF.

This clone was seen a few times. The rearrangement uses TRBV27 and TRBJ2-1; TRBD2 matches 9 bases. Germline values: CDR1 MNHEY, CDR2 SMNVEV (reference sequence). Unmatched junction bases numbered 9, after V lost 4 bases and J lost 8 bases. The CDR3 length is 15 residues. CDR3 loop: CASSYKAGGPYEQFF. In DNA, the CDR3 is TGTGCCAGCAGTTATAAGGCGGGAGGGCCCTATGAGCAGTTCTTC.

This clone appeared a few times. This rearrangement joins TRBV19 to TRBJ2-7, with 8 bases aligning to TRBD1. This CDR3 is 17 amino acids long. V lost 6 bases and J lost 1; bases outside the gene matches: 14. Germline CDR1 and CDR2: LNHDA and SQIVND (reference sequence). The CDR3 region has the DNA TGTGCCAGTAGCACCTCCCCCGGACAGGGTATATCCTACGAGCAGTACTTC. As protein: CASSTSPGQGISYEQYF. Full variable domain (rest looked up from reference TRBV19 and TRBJ2-7): DGGITQSPKYLFRKEGQNVTLSCEQNLNHDAMYWYRQDPGQGLRLIYYSQIVNDFQKGDIAEGYSVSREKKESFPLTVTSAQKNPTAFYLCASSTSPGQGISYEQYFGPGTRLTVT.

The chain couples TRBV5-6 to TRBJ1-4, with D hard to call. The CDR3 covers 15 residues. V was clipped by 0 bases and J by 1 base, with 7 bases between them. Germline CDR1 and CDR2: SGHDT and YYEEEE. The CDR3 nucleotides read TGTGCCAGCAGCTTGGCTGGCAGAACTAATGAAAAACTGTTTTTT. This encodes CASSLAGRTNEKLFF.

V is TRBV28 and J is TRBJ2-3; weak D call: TRBD1 (6 bases). V was pared by 7 bases and J by 5 bases, with 13 bases between. Germline assignment: CDR1 MDHEN and CDR2 SYDVKM. This CDR3 comprises 13 residues. The CDR3 DNA is TGTGCCAGCAACAAAAGAGGGGGAGATACGCAGTATTTT. Amino acid sequence: CASNKRGGDTQYF.

The table lists this clone with a few counts. The chain carries TRBV18 and TRBJ1-1; TRBD1 agrees at 8 bases. CDR3 size: 17 residues. Germline V lookup: CDR1 KGHSH, CDR2 LQKENI. After removal of 6 bases from V and 1 base from J, the junction contained 13 bases not matched to a gene. The chain's CDR3 is CASSLVQGAYSNTEAFF. Here the CDR3 DNA reads TGTGCCAGCTCGCTTGTGCAGGGGGCCTATTCGAACACTGAAGCTTTCTTT.